This passage covers 15 T cell receptor beta chains from one sample sequenced in a study of blood T cell repertoires in COVID-19. Libraries were prepared by immunoSEQ multiplex PCR; TCRdb keeps only in-frame clonotypes and omits some of them. The sample shows more than 400,000 clones, 80% to 90% of them seen only once. Sequenced sample: peripheral blood. The receptor set was obtained from a human donor in a cohort sampled during active COVID-19.

The V gene is TRBV6-1, the J gene TRBJ2-7; 7 bases fit TRBD2. This CDR3 contains 16 residues. After removal of 0 bases from V and 2 bases from J, the junction contained 7 bases not matched to a gene. Germline V gene sequence: CDR1 MNHNS, CDR2 SASEGT. CDR3 sequence reads: CASSEAPSGGAYEQYF. The CDR3 DNA reads as TGTGCCAGCAGTGAAGCTCCTAGCGGAGGGGCCTACGAGCAGTACTTC.

The genes are TRBV18 and TRBJ1-1; D uncertain. CDR1 is KGHSH and CDR2 is LQKENI in the germline V gene. The CDR3 spans 14 residues. V dropped 6 bases and J dropped 1 base, with 12 bases sitting between them. The CDR3 loop is CASSAGERNTEAFF. CDR3 coding DNA: TGTGCCAGCTCCGCCGGGGAACGGAACACTGAAGCTTTCTTT.

This clone was counted only a few times. Here the CDR3 DNA reads TGTGCCAGCAGCTTAGACGGGACTAGCGGGATGGTTAGCACCGGGGAGCTGTTTTTT. Translated: CASSLDGTSGMVSTGELFF. V is TRBV11-2 and J is TRBJ2-2; TRBD2 matches 13 bases. J was trimmed by 4 bases and V by 0 bases; bases with no gene match: 8. This CDR3 is built from 19 residues. In germline, CDR1 is SGHAT, CDR2 FQNNGV.

The chain combines TRBV4-2 with TRBJ1-2; D is uncertain. The V gene's germline CDR1 is LGHNA and CDR2 YNFKEQ. With 0 bases removed from V and 4 bases from J, the gap between germline ends came to 9 bases. This CDR3 contains 14 residues. Here the CDR3 reads CASSQDRRSYGYTF. The CDR3 DNA is TGTGCCAGCAGCCAAGATAGGCGGTCCTATGGCTACACCTTC.

This clone was observed a single time. This chain links TRBV9 with TRBJ2-5; TRBD1 matches at 8 bases. V lost 3 bases, J lost 2 bases, and 3 bases stayed unmatched. There are 14 residues in the CDR3. Germline V gives CDR1 SGDLS, CDR2 YYNGEE. The CDR3 reads CASSGGDRQETQYF. In DNA form, the CDR3 reads TGTGCCAGCAGCGGCGGGGACAGGCAAGAGACCCAGTACTTC.

In its sample, this clone was seen a few times. The genes are TRBV6-6 and TRBJ2-2; TRBD1 is a possible D gene (5 bases). CDR1 and CDR2 from the germline V gene are MNHNY and SVGAGI (reference sequence). The CDR3 runs 16 residues. Trimming cost V 7 bases and J 0 bases, with 15 bases left between them. The CDR3: CASTYAGSANTGELFF. The CDR3 DNA reads TGTGCCAGCACCTACGCAGGGTCCGCGAACACCGGGGAGCTGTTTTTT.

The J gene is TRBJ2-7, the V gene TRBV30; 12 bases fit TRBD2. Germline-derived CDR1 and CDR2 are GTSNPN and SVGIG (reference sequence). The CDR3 runs to 23 residues. V shed 3 bases and J 4 bases; nucleotides not matched to a gene: 31. The CDR3 region is CAWSASGTVWYASGRADPYEQYF. CDR3 bases: TGTGCCTGGAGCGCATCCGGGACAGTCTGGTATGCTAGCGGGAGGGCCGATCCGTACGAGCAGTACTTC. The full variable domain, its missing parts supplied by reference TRBV30 and TRBJ2-7, is SQTIHQWPATLVQPVGSPLSLECTVEGTSNPNLYWYRQAAGRGLQLLFYSVGIGQISSEVPQNLSASRPQDRQFILSSKKLLLSDSGFYLCAWSASGTVWYASGRADPYEQYFGPGTRLTVT.

The genes are TRBV2 and TRBJ1-5; 7 bases are shared with TRBD1. This CDR3 is 17 amino acids long. V shed 5 bases and J 4 bases; nucleotides not matched to a gene: 14. Germline loops: CDR1 SNHLY, CDR2 FYNNEI. The CDR3 nucleotides are TGTGCCAGCAGTTCCCCGGCAGGGGGATACTCAAATCAGCCCCAGCATTTT. The encoded protein is CASSSPAGGYSNQPQHF. Full variable domain (outside the CDR3, taken from reference TRBV2 and TRBJ1-5): EPEVTQTPSHQVTQMGQEVILRCVPISNHLYFYWYRQILGQKVEFLVSFYNNEISEKSEIFDDQFSVERPDGSNFTLKIRSTKLEDSAMYFCASSSPAGGYSNQPQHFGDGTRLSIL.

V usage is TRBV3-1 (or the pseudogene TRBV3-2) and J usage is TRBJ2-3; 8 bases align to TRBD2. Per the germline V gene, CDR1 is LGHDT and CDR2 is YNNKEL (reference sequence). There are 16 residues in the CDR3. J gave up 5 bases and V 5 bases, and 12 bases lay outside the gene matches. The CDR3: CASSETAGVVGDTQYF. CDR3 DNA sequence: TGTGCCAGCAGCGAGACAGCGGGAGTAGTGGGAGATACGCAGTATTTT.

The chain is built from TRBV21-1 and TRBJ1-4; TRBD1 reflects the table's D call only, with no check against the DNA. TRBV21-1 has pseudogene status. The CDR3 runs 17 residues. The CDR3 spells CASSPAYRAATNEKLFF. In nucleotides, the CDR3 is TGTGCCAGCAGTCCAGCCTACAGGGCTGCAACTAATGAAAAACTGTTTTTT.

CDR3 sequence (DNA): TGTGCCAGCAGCCAAGGGAAAGGAAGCGGGAGGGGCACAGATACGCAGTATTTT. Its translation: CASSQGKGSGRGTDTQYF. V is TRBV3-1 (or the pseudogene TRBV3-2) and J is TRBJ2-3, with TRBD2 matching over 10 bases. CDR3 length: 18 amino acids. V was pared by 1 base and J by 1 base, with 8 bases of the junction left unmatched. Germline CDR1 is LGHDT and CDR2 is YNNKEL (reference sequence).

The chain couples TRBV5-5 to TRBJ2-1; D gene uncertain. Per germline, CDR1 SGHKS and CDR2 YYEKEE (reference sequence). The V end was cut by 6 bases, the J end by 10 bases, with 20 bases between. The CDR3 spans 14 residues. The CDR3 loop is CASTLLGGVDEQFF. The DNA for the CDR3 is TGTGCCAGCACCCTCTTAGGCGGCGTTGACGAGCAGTTCTTC.

The chain recombines TRBV6-4 with TRBJ2-3; D gene uncertain. Deletions cut 4 bases from V and 0 bases from J, with 8 bases between. From germline, CDR1 is MRHNA and CDR2 SNTAGT. The length of the CDR3 is 14 residues. The CDR3 sequence is CASSGGTSTDTQYF. DNA for the CDR3: TGTGCCAGCAGTGGAGGTACTAGCACAGATACGCAGTATTTT.

The rearrangement links TRBV29-1 to TRBJ2-5, with 7 bases matching TRBD1. The germline V gene encodes CDR1 SQVTM and CDR2 ANQGSEA. With V trimmed by 7 bases and J by 0 bases, 2 bases remained unmatched. The CDR3 loop spans 12 amino acids. This chain's CDR3 is CSATGDQETQYF. The CDR3 DNA reads TGCAGCGCCACAGGGGACCAAGAGACCCAGTACTTC.

This sequence joins TRBV6-2 or TRBV6-3 and TRBJ2-1; 12 bases line up with TRBD2. The V gene's germline CDR1 is MNHEY and CDR2 SVGEGT. With V trimmed by 5 bases and J by 3 bases, 14 bases remained unmatched. The CDR3 consists of 19 residues. The CDR3 spells CASSRLTSGSWGLYNEQFF. In DNA, the CDR3 is TGTGCCAGCAGTCGCCTGACTAGCGGGAGTTGGGGCCTCTACAATGAGCAGTTCTTC.